Listed below are T cell receptor beta chains from one sample, sequenced in a study of spatial heterogeneity in lung cancer. TCRdb processed the 5' RACE reads anew with MiXCR; each CDR3 protein has one entry. The sample contains some 2,100 distinct CDR3 sequences, just under 2.5% of which appear only once. Material: lung tumor tissue, obtained at surgery. The source is a male donor with early-stage non-small cell lung cancer. Both conserved end residues are part of each CDR3. D genes are given only for firm matches. Clone size is given as once, few or many counts, or a class when the clone is expanded.

V gene: TRBV9
J gene: TRBJ2-7
clone size: large
D gene: .
CDR3 protein: CASSSRDRPDGEQYF
CDR3 DNA: TGTGCCAGCAGCTCCCGGGATAGGCCTGACGGGGAGCAGTACTTC

V gene: TRBV2
J gene: TRBJ1-5
clone size: medium-sized
D gene: .
CDR3 protein: CASSESNSNQPQHF
CDR3 DNA: TGTGCCAGCAGTGAAAGTAACAGCAATCAGCCCCAGCATTTT

V gene: TRBV27
J gene: TRBJ2-1
clone size: medium-sized
D gene: .
CDR3 protein: CASSLSPLSKQFF
CDR3 DNA: TGTGCCAGCAGTTTATCCCCCCTCTCGAAGCAGTTCTTC

V gene: TRBV29-1
J gene: TRBJ2-4
clone size: medium-sized
D gene: .
CDR3 protein: CSVGGYSGNIQYF
CDR3 DNA: TGCAGCGTTGGAGGATATTCCGGAAACATTCAGTACTTC

V gene: TRBV2
J gene: TRBJ2-6
clone size: medium-sized
D gene: .
CDR3 protein: CASTLAGANVLTF
CDR3 DNA: TGTGCCAGCACCTTGGCTGGGGCCAACGTCCTGACTTTC

V gene: TRBV12-3/TRBV12-4
J gene: TRBJ1-3
clone size: medium-sized
D gene: .
CDR3 protein: CASRPWKSSGNTIYF
CDR3 DNA: TGTGCCAGCAGACCCTGGAAAAGCTCTGGAAACACCATATATTTT

V gene: TRBV20-1
J gene: TRBJ1-1
clone size: medium-sized
D gene: .
CDR3 protein: CSAGDGDWTEAFF
CDR3 DNA: TGCAGTGCTGGAGACGGGGATTGGACTGAAGCTTTCTTT

V gene: TRBV5-1
J gene: TRBJ2-1
clone size: medium-sized
D gene: .
CDR3 protein: CASSLGNEQFF
CDR3 DNA: TGCGCCAGCAGCTTGGGAAATGAGCAGTTCTTC

V gene: TRBV20-1
J gene: TRBJ2-1
clone size: few
D gene: TRBD1
CDR3 protein: CSVKVGTGYNEQFF
CDR3 DNA: TGCAGTGTTAAGGTCGGGACAGGGTACAATGAGCAGTTCTTC

V gene: TRBV21-1
J gene: TRBJ2-3
clone size: medium-sized
D gene: .
CDR3 protein: CASSKEAPTDTQYF
CDR3 DNA: TGTGCCAGCAGCAAAGAGGCCCCCACAGATACGCAGTATTTT

V gene: TRBV7-9
J gene: TRBJ2-7
clone size: large
D gene: .
CDR3 protein: CASSLKGGEGPYEQYF
CDR3 DNA: TGTGCCAGCAGCTTAAAAGGCGGCGAGGGGCCCTACGAGCAGTACTTC

V gene: TRBV28
J gene: TRBJ1-5
clone size: medium-sized
D gene: .
CDR3 protein: CASSPGLGNQPQHF
CDR3 DNA: TGTGCCAGCAGTCCAGGCTTGGGCAATCAGCCCCAGCATTTT

V gene: TRBV4-2
J gene: TRBJ2-3
clone size: many
D gene: TRBD2
CDR3 protein: CASSQEAPPRGGDTQYF
CDR3 DNA: TGTGCCAGCAGCCAAGAAGCCCCGCCCCGGGGGGGAGATACGCAGTATTTT

V gene: TRBV9
J gene: TRBJ2-2
clone size: medium-sized
D gene: .
CDR3 protein: CASSTLTANTGELFF
CDR3 DNA: TGTGCCAGCAGCACTCTGACAGCGAACACCGGGGAGCTGTTTTTT

V gene: TRBV3-1
J gene: TRBJ2-7
clone size: medium-sized
D gene: .
CDR3 protein: CASSSQYEQYF
CDR3 DNA: TGTGCCAGCAGCTCACAATACGAGCAGTACTTC

V gene: TRBV20-1
J gene: TRBJ2-7
clone size: medium-sized
D gene: TRBD1
CDR3 protein: CSAEYLRDRGTYEQYF
CDR3 DNA: TGCAGTGCTGAGTACCTCCGGGACAGGGGTACCTACGAGCAGTACTTC

V gene: TRBV11-2
J gene: TRBJ2-4
clone size: many
D gene: .
CDR3 protein: CASSLETGAKNIQYF
CDR3 DNA: TGTGCCAGCAGCTTAGAAACAGGAGCCAAAAACATTCAGTACTTC

V gene: TRBV29-1
J gene: TRBJ2-3
clone size: many
D gene: TRBD2
CDR3 protein: CSVLPGGGSDTQYF
CDR3 DNA: TGCAGCGTTCTACCCGGGGGGGGATCAGATACGCAGTATTTT

V gene: TRBV12-3/TRBV12-4
J gene: TRBJ2-3
clone size: medium-sized
D gene: TRBD2
CDR3 protein: CASSPGTSGFDTQYF
CDR3 DNA: TGTGCCAGCAGTCCCGGGACTAGCGGGTTTGATACGCAGTATTTT

V gene: TRBV20-1
J gene: TRBJ2-6
clone size: many
D gene: TRBD1
CDR3 protein: CSAARGGANVLTF
CDR3 DNA: TGCAGTGCAGCCAGGGGGGGGGCCAACGTCCTGACTTTC

V gene: TRBV7-2
J gene: TRBJ2-7
clone size: medium-sized
D gene: .
CDR3 protein: CASSLQGNSYEQYF
CDR3 DNA: TGTGCCAGCAGCTTACAGGGGAACTCCTACGAGCAGTACTTC

V gene: TRBV2
J gene: TRBJ2-1
clone size: medium-sized
D gene: .
CDR3 protein: CASSQENEQFF
CDR3 DNA: TGTGCCAGCAGTCAAGAAAATGAGCAGTTCTTC

V gene: TRBV12-3/TRBV12-4
J gene: TRBJ1-4
clone size: medium-sized
D gene: .
CDR3 protein: CASSLGLGEKLFF
CDR3 DNA: TGTGCCAGCAGTCTGGGGTTGGGAGAAAAACTGTTTTTT

V gene: TRBV10-1
J gene: TRBJ2-3
clone size: medium-sized
D gene: TRBD2
CDR3 protein: CASSESVAGGVADTQYF
CDR3 DNA: TGCGCCAGCAGTGAGTCTGTAGCGGGAGGGGTGGCAGATACGCAGTATTTT

V gene: TRBV3-1
J gene: TRBJ1-1
clone size: medium-sized
D gene: .
CDR3 protein: CASSQGVQGTRDTEAFF
CDR3 DNA: TGTGCCAGCAGCCAAGGAGTGCAGGGAACAAGGGACACTGAAGCTTTCTTT

V gene: TRBV2
J gene: TRBJ1-5
clone size: medium-sized
D gene: .
CDR3 protein: CASSPPGLGGNQPQHF
CDR3 DNA: TGTGCCAGCAGTCCTCCCGGGTTAGGAGGCAATCAGCCCCAGCATTTT

V gene: TRBV9
J gene: TRBJ2-7
clone size: medium-sized
D gene: .
CDR3 protein: CASSVEVDSYEQYF
CDR3 DNA: TGTGCCAGCAGCGTAGAGGTCGACTCCTACGAGCAGTACTTC

V gene: TRBV6-6
J gene: TRBJ2-1
clone size: medium-sized
D gene: .
CDR3 protein: CASTILADNEQFF
CDR3 DNA: TGTGCCAGCACCATACTAGCCGACAATGAGCAGTTCTTC

V gene: TRBV3-1
J gene: TRBJ2-7
clone size: medium-sized
D gene: TRBD2
CDR3 protein: CASSQLGLAPYEQYF
CDR3 DNA: TGTGCCAGCAGCCAACTGGGACTAGCACCCTACGAGCAGTACTTC

V gene: TRBV19
J gene: TRBJ2-1
clone size: medium-sized
D gene: .
CDR3 protein: CASSIGGGPSRNNEQFF
CDR3 DNA: TGTGCCAGTAGTATAGGGGGCGGGCCCTCGAGGAACAATGAGCAGTTCTTC

V gene: TRBV19
J gene: TRBJ1-2
clone size: medium-sized
D gene: .
CDR3 protein: CASSIIDYGYTF
CDR3 DNA: TGTGCCAGTAGTATAATCGACTATGGCTACACCTTC

V gene: TRBV7-2
J gene: TRBJ1-1
clone size: medium-sized
D gene: .
CDR3 protein: CASRWQGSTEAFF
CDR3 DNA: TGTGCCAGCAGATGGCAAGGGTCCACTGAAGCTTTCTTT

V gene: TRBV12-3/TRBV12-4
J gene: TRBJ1-2
clone size: medium-sized
D gene: TRBD1
CDR3 protein: CASSRRGLDGYTF
CDR3 DNA: TGTGCCAGCAGCCGTAGGGGGCTGGATGGCTACACCTTC